Presented here are 9 T cell receptor beta chains from one specimen sequenced in a study of response to subunit inactivated influenza vaccine. TCRdb passed the RT-PCR reads through MiXCR, listing each CDR3 protein once. The table includes 500,000 to 750,000 distinct CDR3 sequences, around 15% detected once. The source material was PBMCs from blood, sampled about 13 days after vaccination. Source of these receptors: a man over 45 who received an inactivated influenza vaccine.

This clonotype was picked up a small number of times. DNA of the CDR3: TGTGCCAGCAGCTTAGGGGGACAGGGAAGGCAGCCCCAGCATTTT. Protein: CASSLGGQGRQPQHF. The genes are TRBV11-2 and TRBJ1-5; 9 bases fit TRBD1. The CDR3 covers 15 residues. Germline V gene data show CDR1 as SGHAT and CDR2 as FQNNGV. With 1 base clipped from V and 7 bases from J, the junction kept 5 bases outside the gene matches.

There are a few counts of this clonotype. The rearrangement links TRBV5-1 to TRBJ2-3; 13 nucleotides match TRBD2. Per germline, CDR1 SGHRS and CDR2 YFSETQ. The CDR3 is 18 amino acids. The V and J ends lost 4 bases and 3 bases, in that order; junction bases with no gene match: 11. The CDR3 is CASSPGLAGALLTDTQYF. For the CDR3, the DNA is TGCGCCAGCAGCCCCGGACTAGCGGGAGCCCTCCTAACAGATACGCAGTATTTT.

This clonotype was counted a few times. This sequence joins TRBV12-3 or TRBV12-4 and TRBJ1-1; 8 positions agree with TRBD1. This CDR3 is 15 amino acids long. V was pared by 4 bases and J by 7 bases, with 11 bases of the junction left unmatched. The CDR3 bases are TGTGCCAGCAGTTGGACGACAGGGGTATTGGGTGAAGCTTTCTTT. It yields the protein CASSWTTGVLGEAFF.

The chain uses TRBV9 and TRBJ2-1; D is possibly TRBD2 (6 bases). Germline values: CDR1 SGDLS, CDR2 YYNGEE. This CDR3 spans 15 amino acids. The V end lost 3 bases, the J end lost 4 bases, and 14 bases lay between the germline ends. This CDR3 reads CASSGGLPRYNEQFF. In DNA form, the CDR3 reads TGTGCCAGCAGCGGAGGACTACCCCGATACAATGAGCAGTTCTTC.

This chain links TRBV12-3 or TRBV12-4 with TRBJ1-6, with 8 bases lining up with TRBD1. This CDR3 spans 16 amino acids. Trimming removed 8 bases from V and 0 bases from J; junction bases left unmatched: 6. CDR3 loop: CASQNTGGSYNSPLHF. CDR3 coding DNA: TGTGCCAGCCAAAATACAGGGGGCTCCTATAATTCACCCCTCCACTTT.

This clonotype occurred a few times. V is TRBV5-1 and J is TRBJ1-1, with 9 bases aligning to TRBD1. Germline assignment: CDR1 SGHRS and CDR2 YFSETQ. V lost 2 bases to trimming and J lost 5 bases; unmatched junction nucleotides: 7. The CDR3 runs 15 residues. The CDR3 DNA follows: TGCGCCAGCAGCTTACAGGGGGCTGGTGGGACTGAAGCTTTCTTT. It yields the protein CASSLQGAGGTEAFF.

This clonotype appeared many times. The gene calls are TRBV5-1 and TRBJ1-1, with TRBD1 matching over 9 bases. The V gene's germline CDR1 is SGHRS and CDR2 YFSETQ. The junction had 12 bases not matched to a gene; V was cut back by 5 bases and J by 10 bases. This CDR3 comprises 14 residues. The CDR3 coding sequence is TGCGCCAGCAGTCGGGCGGGACAGGGTCTTGGAGCTTTCTTT. Translating gives CASSRAGQGLGAFF.

The rearrangement joins TRBV5-6 to TRBJ2-3, with D perhaps matching TRBD2 (6 bases). Trimming cost V 2 bases and J 6 bases, with 19 bases left between them. The length of the CDR3 is 16 residues. CDR1 and CDR2 (germline): SGHDT, YYEEEE. The DNA for the CDR3 is TGTGCCAGCAGCTTAACCCAGGCCGGGGGTTCGGATACGCAGTATTTT. Translation: CASSLTQAGGSDTQYF. Looking up the rest from reference TRBV5-6 and TRBJ2-3 gives the full variable domain: DAGVTQSPTHLIKTRGQQVTLRCSPKSGHDTVSWYQQALGQGPQFIFQYYEEEERQRGNFPDRFSGHQFPNYSSELNVNALLLGDSALYLCASSLTQAGGSDTQYFGPGTRLTVL.

This clonotype was picked up a small number of times. The J gene is TRBJ1-5, the V gene TRBV14; D remains ambiguous. CDR3 length equals 17 residues. Germline CDR1 and CDR2: SGHDN and FVKESK. The ends were cut back, 0 bases at V and 0 bases at J, with 12 bases in the middle. The CDR3 reads CASSQDLKGSSNQPQHF. CDR3 DNA sequence: TGTGCCAGCAGCCAAGATCTGAAGGGATCTAGCAATCAGCCCCAGCATTTT.